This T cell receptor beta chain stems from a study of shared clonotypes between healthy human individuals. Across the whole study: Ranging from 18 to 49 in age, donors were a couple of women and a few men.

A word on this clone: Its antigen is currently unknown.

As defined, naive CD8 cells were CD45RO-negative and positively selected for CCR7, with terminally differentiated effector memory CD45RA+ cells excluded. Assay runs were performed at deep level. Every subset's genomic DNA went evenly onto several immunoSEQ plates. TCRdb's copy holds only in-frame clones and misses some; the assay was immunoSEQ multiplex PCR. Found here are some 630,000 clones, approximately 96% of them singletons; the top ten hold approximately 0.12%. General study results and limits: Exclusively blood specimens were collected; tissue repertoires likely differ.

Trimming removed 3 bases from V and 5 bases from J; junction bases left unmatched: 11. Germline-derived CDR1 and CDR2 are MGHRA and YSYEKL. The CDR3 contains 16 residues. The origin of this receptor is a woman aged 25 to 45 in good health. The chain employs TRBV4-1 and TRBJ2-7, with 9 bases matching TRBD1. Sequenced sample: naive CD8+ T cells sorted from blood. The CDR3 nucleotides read TGCGCCAGCAGCCAGATGGCCGGGACAGGGACCCACGAGCAGTACTTC. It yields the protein CASSQMAGTGTHEQYF.